The 30 T cell receptor beta chains reported below all come from one sample, sequenced in a study of blood T cell repertoires in COVID-19. Profiled with immunoSEQ multiplex PCR; TCRdb holds only in-frame clones, not every one. In the table there are around 250,000 clones, around nine tenths of which are singletons. Input material: peripheral blood. The receptors originated from a woman between 65 and 79 years old with active or convalescent COVID-19.

CDR3 DNA sequence: TGTGCCACCAGTGCCGCGACAGGGGGGATTGAAAAACTGTTTTTT. It specifies CATSAATGGIEKLFF. The chain links TRBV24-1 to TRBJ1-4, with 9 nucleotides matching TRBD1. Germline trimming cut 5 bases from V and 7 bases from J; bases unmatched to any gene: 7. Looked up from germline, CDR1 is KGHDR and CDR2 is SFDVKD. This CDR3 contains 15 residues.

Concerning this clone itself: Other nucleotide sequences from this sample produce the same CDR3. V is TRBV9 and J is TRBJ2-1; tentatively, D is TRBD1 (7 bases). Trimming left V 0 bases short and J 7 bases short, with 8 bases between. Germline V gives CDR1 SGDLS, CDR2 YYNGEE. The CDR3 runs to 13 residues. CDR3 DNA: TGTGCCAGCAGCGTAGCAGGGGGGAATGAGCAGTTCTTC. Encoded protein: CASSVAGGNEQFF. Variable domain in full (rest from reference TRBV9 and TRBJ2-1): DSGVTQTPKHLITATGQRVTLRCSPRSGDLSVYWYQQSLDQGLQFLIQYYNGEERAKGNILERFSAQQFPDLHSELNLSSLELGDSALYFCASSVAGGNEQFFGPGTRLTVL.

The CDR3 nucleotides are TGTGCCAGCAGCTTGCGCCCCGAGTCGGGACTAGCCTGGGAGCAGTTCTTC. This sequence encodes CASSLRPESGLAWEQFF. The J gene is TRBJ2-1, the V gene TRBV5-6; 9 bases match TRBD2. The trim removed 1 base at V and 10 bases at J, leaving 15 bases unmatched. This CDR3 spans 17 amino acids. The V gene's germline CDR1 is SGHDT and CDR2 YYEEEE.

The chain couples TRBV5-4 to TRBJ2-5; D is possibly TRBD1 (6 bases). V lost 2 bases and J lost 1, with 15 bases in between. Germline-derived CDR1 and CDR2 are SGHNT and YYREEE (reference sequence). This CDR3 is built from 16 residues. CDR3 sequence (DNA): TGTGCCAGCAGCTTAGGACAGCGCTCGCCCCAAGAGACCCAGTACTTC. This sequence encodes CASSLGQRSPQETQYF.

The J gene is TRBJ1-4, the V gene TRBV7-2, with D possibly TRBD1 on 6 matching bases. With 3 bases removed from V and 8 bases from J, the gap between germline ends came to 16 bases. This CDR3 comprises 15 residues. CDR1 and CDR2 (germline): SGHTA, FQGNSA. The CDR3 nucleotides are TGTGCCAGCAGCTTCACGGACAGTCGGAGCGAAAAACTGTTTTTT. It is translated as CASSFTDSRSEKLFF.

This sequence joins TRBV5-5 and TRBJ1-1; maybe TRBD1 (6 bases). This CDR3 has 14 amino acids. Germline V lookup: CDR1 SGHKS, CDR2 YYEKEE (reference sequence). Between the trimmed V and J ends, which lost 2 bases and 1 base, there was a span of 9 bases. CDR3 bases: TGTGCCAGCAGCTTCCGGGACAAGAACACTGAAGCTTTCTTT. Its translation: CASSFRDKNTEAFF.

The chain recombines TRBV29-1 with TRBJ2-2, with D maybe TRBD1 (7 bases). Germline V gene sequence: CDR1 SQVTM, CDR2 ANQGSEA. Trimming left V 1 base short and J 4 bases short, with 13 bases between. This CDR3 has 15 amino acids. The CDR3: CSVEGQGGLTGELFF. In DNA form, the CDR3 reads TGCAGCGTTGAAGGGCAGGGGGGACTCACCGGGGAGCTGTTTTTT.

This chain links TRBV4-1 with TRBJ1-4; tentative D call: TRBD1 (6 bases). From germline, CDR1 is MGHRA and CDR2 YSYEKL. The CDR3 spans 16 residues. Trimming pared 0 bases from V and 8 bases from J, leaving 16 bases between. CDR3 coding DNA: TGCGCCAGCAGCCAAGACAACCGGGGGGACACGGAAAAACTGTTTTTT. The encoded protein is CASSQDNRGDTEKLFF.

The rearrangement uses TRBV7-9 and TRBJ1-4, with TRBD1 matching over 12 bases. The CDR3 loop spans 19 amino acids. The germline V gene encodes CDR1 SEHNR and CDR2 FQNEAQ (reference sequence). With V trimmed by 3 bases and J by 6 bases, 14 bases remained unmatched. CDR3 in amino acids: CASSFPVGQGATGDEKLFF. CDR3 DNA sequence: TGTGCCAGCAGCTTCCCAGTGGGACAGGGGGCAACAGGGGATGAAAAACTGTTTTTT.

This chain links TRBV4-3 with TRBJ1-5, with a weak D call TRBD1 (5 bases). The germline V and J ends were trimmed by 0 bases and 4 bases, with 10 bases remaining between them. The CDR3 consists of 15 residues. Germline values: CDR1 LGHNA, CDR2 YSLEER. Here the CDR3 DNA reads TGCGCCAGCAGCCAAGAAGGGGCCGCTAATCAGCCCCAGCATTTT. Translation gives CASSQEGAANQPQHF.

The rearrangement links TRBV10-3 to TRBJ1-1, with TRBD1 identical over 9 bases. CDR1 and CDR2 from the germline V gene are ENHRY and SYGVKD. The J segment lost 5 bases and the V segment lost 3 bases, leaving 7 bases of the junction unmatched. The CDR3 has 15 amino acids. CDR3 in DNA: TGTGCCATCAGTGAATTAGAGACAGGGGGAACTGAAGCTTTCTTT. It encodes CAISELETGGTEAFF.

The rearrangement joins TRBV19 to TRBJ2-1; the match to TRBD1 covers 9 bases. The CDR3 is 13 amino acids. Trimming removed 6 bases from V and 9 bases from J; junction bases left unmatched: 6. Per the germline V gene, CDR1 is LNHDA and CDR2 is SQIVND (reference sequence). The CDR3 sequence: CASSETGGSEQFF. The DNA of the CDR3 is TGTGCCAGTAGCGAAACAGGGGGCAGTGAGCAGTTCTTC.

This clone was counted once. The chain recombines TRBV6-5 with TRBJ1-1; D might be TRBD1 (5 bases). Germline V lookup: CDR1 MNHEY, CDR2 SVGAGI. V lost 4 bases and J lost 11, with 17 bases in between. CDR3 size: 13 residues. DNA of the CDR3: TGTGCCAGCAGTTTCCTTCGAGGGGCGGGGGCTTTCTTT. This sequence encodes CASSFLRGAGAFF.

This chain links TRBV28 with TRBJ2-3; 10 bases are a match to TRBD1. CDR1 MDHEN and CDR2 SYDVKM come from the germline V gene. V shed 5 bases and J 1 base; nucleotides not matched to a gene: 3. This CDR3 region has 15 residues. CDR3: CASSGDRGGTDTQYF. CDR3 coding DNA: TGTGCCAGCAGTGGGGACAGGGGAGGCACAGATACGCAGTATTTT.

This rearrangement joins TRBV11-2 to TRBJ2-7, with D perhaps TRBD2 (5 bases). Trimming stripped 1 base from V and 1 base from J, with 8 bases between. The CDR3 length is 14 residues. Germline V lookup: CDR1 SGHAT, CDR2 FQNNGV. In DNA form, the CDR3 reads TGTGCCAGCAGCTTAGTGGAGGATTCCTACGAGCAGTACTTC. Encoded protein: CASSLVEDSYEQYF.

The chain joins TRBV6-5 to TRBJ2-7; D perhaps matches TRBD2 (5 bases). The ends were cut back, 5 bases at V and 4 bases at J, with 15 bases in the middle. This CDR3 spans 14 amino acids. The germline CDR1 and CDR2 sequences are MNHEY and SVGAGI. The CDR3 protein is CASSPPGRTYEQYF. Written as DNA, the CDR3 is TGTGCCAGCAGTCCCCCGGGAAGGACTTACGAGCAGTACTTC.

The rearrangement uses TRBV7-2 and TRBJ2-5; 11 positions agree with TRBD2. CDR1 is SGHTA and CDR2 is FQGNSA in the germline V gene. The CDR3 consists of 15 residues. J gave up 2 bases and V 2 bases, and 1 base lay outside the gene matches. For the CDR3, the DNA is TGTGCCAGCAGCTTAAGACTAGCGGGGCAAGAGACCCAGTACTTC. It translates to CASSLRLAGQETQYF.

This rearrangement joins TRBV7-3 to TRBJ1-1; D not resolved. Per germline, CDR1 SGHTA and CDR2 FQGTGA. The CDR3 loop spans 12 amino acids. V was trimmed by 5 bases and J by 11 bases, leaving 15 bases between them. CDR3 coding DNA: TGTGCCAGCAGCCCAGGAGGGATTGGGGCTTTCTTT. This codes for CASSPGGIGAFF.

Regarding this clone: Other nucleotide sequences from this sample produce the same CDR3. The V call is TRBV5-1, the J call TRBJ2-5, with 8 bases that match TRBD2. CDR1 and CDR2 from the germline V gene are SGHRS and YFSETQ. The V gene end was trimmed by 0 bases and the J gene end by 1 base; junction bases not matched to a gene: 2. CDR3 length: 15 amino acids. Here the CDR3 DNA reads TGCGCCAGCAGCTTGGCCGGGGGGGGCCAAGAGACCCAGTACTTC. Translation gives CASSLAGGGQETQYF.

This clone was counted once. As DNA, the CDR3 is TGTGCCAGCAGCCAAGAAGGGGGCGCGGGAAACATTCAGTACTTC. Encoded protein: CASSQEGGAGNIQYF. This chain links TRBV14 with TRBJ2-4; 7 nucleotides match TRBD1. The V segment lost 0 bases and the J segment 6 bases; nucleotides outside the gene matches: 5. Germline CDR1 and CDR2: SGHDN and FVKESK. There are 15 residues in the CDR3.

The rearrangement uses TRBV6-6 and TRBJ2-1; no clear D gene. Germline V gives CDR1 MNHNY, CDR2 SVGAGI (reference sequence). V lost 2 bases and J 6 bases, leaving 14 bases between the germline ends. The CDR3 is 15 amino acids. The DNA for the CDR3 is TGTGCCAGCAGTTACGTTGGTAGTGTAAGCAATGAGCAGTTCTTC. It specifies CASSYVGSVSNEQFF.

V usage is TRBV5-6 and J usage is TRBJ2-7, with 7 bases that match TRBD2. V lost 6 bases, J lost 4 bases, and 13 bases stayed unmatched. CDR1 SGHDT and CDR2 YYEEEE come from the germline V gene. CDR3 length: 15 amino acids. The CDR3 coding sequence is TGTGCCAGCACCCTGGGGGGGGTCTCCCTTTACGAGCAGTACTTC. The encoded protein is CASTLGGVSLYEQYF.

The chain joins TRBV2 to TRBJ2-2; a weak D match, TRBD1 (7 bases). The CDR3 runs to 14 residues. In germline, CDR1 is SNHLY, CDR2 FYNNEI. Deletions cut 10 bases from V and 1 base from J, with 13 bases between. The CDR3 here is CATGGTVNTGELFF. The CDR3 bases are TGTGCCACAGGGGGGACAGTGAACACCGGGGAGCTGTTTTTT.

CDR3 sequence reads: CASSQNPKDTVYGYTF. The CDR3 DNA follows: TGCGCCAGCAGCCAGAACCCAAAGGACACGGTCTATGGCTACACCTTC. The genes are TRBV4-3 and TRBJ1-2; weak D call: TRBD1 (5 bases). The CDR3 contains 16 residues. Germline V gene lookup returns CDR1 LGHNA and CDR2 YSLEER. V was cut by 3 bases and J by 4 bases, with 18 bases left in between.

The J gene is TRBJ1-2, the V gene TRBV19, with D perhaps TRBD1 (6 bases). CDR3 size: 15 residues. V was cut by 8 bases and J by 2 bases, with 18 bases left in between. Germline V gene sequence: CDR1 LNHDA, CDR2 SQIVND (reference sequence). DNA of the CDR3: TGTGCCAGTCTGGTACCGGGACAAACAAACTATGGCTACACCTTC. Its translation is CASLVPGQTNYGYTF.

This chain links TRBV6-5 with TRBJ2-1, with 11 positions matching TRBD1. Germline V gene lookup returns CDR1 MNHEY and CDR2 SVGAGI. The CDR3 runs to 15 residues. The J segment lost 4 bases and the V segment lost 6 bases, leaving 5 bases of the junction unmatched. CDR3 in DNA: TGTGCCAGCAGCCAGGGACAGGGGGTGTACAATGAGCAGTTCTTC. It is translated as CASSQGQGVYNEQFF.

V and J are TRBV5-1 and TRBJ1-2; maybe TRBD1 (5 bases). V was pared by 4 bases and J by 11 bases, with 24 bases between. The CDR3 has 15 residues. Per germline, CDR1 SGHRS and CDR2 YFSETQ. The CDR3: CASSPRDSVFNLYTF. The CDR3 nucleotides are TGCGCCAGCAGCCCCAGGGACTCCGTTTTTAACTTATACACCTTC.

CDR3 sequence reads: CASSLGAIEDTQYF. Here the CDR3 DNA reads TGTGCCAGCAGCTTAGGGGCAATCGAGGATACGCAGTATTTT. The chain links TRBV7-9 to TRBJ2-3; D is undetermined. Germline V gene sequence: CDR1 SEHNR, CDR2 FQNEAQ (reference sequence). The CDR3 is 14 residues long. With 1 base removed from V and 6 bases from J, the gap between germline ends came to 11 bases. Full variable domain (missing parts from reference TRBV7-9 and TRBJ2-3): DTGVSQNPRHKITKRGQNVTFRCDPISEHNRLYWYRQTLGQGPEFLTYFQNEAQLEKSRLLSDRFSAERPKGSFSTLEIQRTEQGDSAMYLCASSLGAIEDTQYFGPGTRLTVL.

The chain has TRBV6-5 and TRBJ1-2; D remains unclear. The V gene's germline CDR1 is MNHEY and CDR2 SVGAGI. The CDR3 length is 12 residues. The V gene lost 6 bases and the J gene lost 8 bases, with 13 bases spanning the gap. CDR3 in amino acids: CASRPGSQGYTF. CDR3 sequence (DNA): TGTGCCAGCAGGCCGGGGAGTCAGGGCTACACCTTC.

The genes are TRBV20-1 and TRBJ2-1, with a tentative D call TRBD1 (5 bases). The V end was cut by 5 bases, the J end by 7 bases, with 9 bases between. Looked up from germline, CDR1 is DFQATT and CDR2 is SNEGSKA (reference sequence). This CDR3 has 11 amino acids. CDR3 DNA: TGCAGTGCTGTTCCAGGGAATGAGCAGTTCTTC. Its protein is CSAVPGNEQFF.